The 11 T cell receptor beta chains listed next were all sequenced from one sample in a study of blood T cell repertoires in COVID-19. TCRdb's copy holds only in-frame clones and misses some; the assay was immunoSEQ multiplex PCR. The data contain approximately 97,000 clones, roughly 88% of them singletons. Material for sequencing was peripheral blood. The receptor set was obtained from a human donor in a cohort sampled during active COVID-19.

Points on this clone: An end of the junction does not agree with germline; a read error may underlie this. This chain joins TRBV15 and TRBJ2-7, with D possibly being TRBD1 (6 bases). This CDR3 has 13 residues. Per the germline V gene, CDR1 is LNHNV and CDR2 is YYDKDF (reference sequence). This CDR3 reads CATSRDRWGTRVF. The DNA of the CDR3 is TGTGCCACCAGCAGAGATCGCTGGGGGACACGTGTTTTC.

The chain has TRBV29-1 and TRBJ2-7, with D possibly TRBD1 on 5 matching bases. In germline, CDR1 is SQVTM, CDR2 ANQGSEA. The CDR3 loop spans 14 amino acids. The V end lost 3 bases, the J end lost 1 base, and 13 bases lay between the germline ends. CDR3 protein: CSVEGQAGSYEQYF. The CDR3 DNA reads TGCAGCGTTGAGGGTCAGGCAGGGTCCTACGAGCAGTACTTC.

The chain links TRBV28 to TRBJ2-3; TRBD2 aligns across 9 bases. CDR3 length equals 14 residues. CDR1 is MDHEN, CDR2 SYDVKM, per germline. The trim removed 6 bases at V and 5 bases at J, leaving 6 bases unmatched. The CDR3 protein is CASRPSGIRDTQYF. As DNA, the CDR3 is TGTGCCAGCAGACCTAGCGGGATTCGAGATACGCAGTATTTT.

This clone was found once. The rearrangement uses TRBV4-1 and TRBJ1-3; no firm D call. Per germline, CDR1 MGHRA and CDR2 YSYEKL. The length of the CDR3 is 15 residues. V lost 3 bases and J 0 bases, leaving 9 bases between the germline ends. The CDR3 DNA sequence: TGCGCCAGCAGCCAGGCAGGCACCTCTGGAAACACCATATATTTT. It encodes CASSQAGTSGNTIYF.

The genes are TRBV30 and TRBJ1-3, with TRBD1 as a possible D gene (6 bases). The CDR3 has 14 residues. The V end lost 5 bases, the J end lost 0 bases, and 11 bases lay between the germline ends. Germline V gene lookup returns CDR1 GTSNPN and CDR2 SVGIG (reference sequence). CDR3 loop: CAWSRDISGNTIYF. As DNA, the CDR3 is TGTGCCTGGTCTCGGGACATCTCTGGAAACACCATATATTTT.

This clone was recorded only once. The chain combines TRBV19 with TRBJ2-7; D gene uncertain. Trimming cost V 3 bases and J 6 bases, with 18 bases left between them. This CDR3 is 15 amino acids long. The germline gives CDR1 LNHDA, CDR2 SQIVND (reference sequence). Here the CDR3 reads CASSIKQRMAAEQYF. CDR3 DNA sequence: TGTGCCAGTAGTATCAAGCAGAGGATGGCGGCCGAGCAGTACTTC. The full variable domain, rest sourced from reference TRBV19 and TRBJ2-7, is DGGITQSPKYLFRKEGQNVTLSCEQNLNHDAMYWYRQDPGQGLRLIYYSQIVNDFQKGDIAEGYSVSREKKESFPLTVTSAQKNPTAFYLCASSIKQRMAAEQYFGPGTRLTVT.

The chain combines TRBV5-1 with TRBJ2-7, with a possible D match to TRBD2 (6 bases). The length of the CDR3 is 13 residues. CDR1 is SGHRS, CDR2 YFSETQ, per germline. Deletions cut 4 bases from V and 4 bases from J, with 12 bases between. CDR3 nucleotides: TGCGCCAGCAGCGAACCGGAGGGTTACGAGCAGTACTTC. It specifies CASSEPEGYEQYF.

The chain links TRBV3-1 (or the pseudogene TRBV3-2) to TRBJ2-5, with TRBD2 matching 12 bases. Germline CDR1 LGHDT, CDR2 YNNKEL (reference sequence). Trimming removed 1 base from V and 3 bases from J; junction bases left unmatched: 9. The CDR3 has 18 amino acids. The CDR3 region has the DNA TGTGCCAGCAGCCAAGTGGCTAGCGGGGGGGGACGTGAAGAGACCCAGTACTTC. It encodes CASSQVASGGGREETQYF.

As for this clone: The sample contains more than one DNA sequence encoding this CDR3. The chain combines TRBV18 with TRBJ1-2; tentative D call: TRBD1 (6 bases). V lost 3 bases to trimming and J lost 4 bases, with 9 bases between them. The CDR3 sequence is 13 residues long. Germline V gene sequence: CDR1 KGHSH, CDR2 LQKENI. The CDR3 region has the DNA TGTGCCAGCTCACCCGACAGGAGCTATGGCTACACCTTC. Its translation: CASSPDRSYGYTF.

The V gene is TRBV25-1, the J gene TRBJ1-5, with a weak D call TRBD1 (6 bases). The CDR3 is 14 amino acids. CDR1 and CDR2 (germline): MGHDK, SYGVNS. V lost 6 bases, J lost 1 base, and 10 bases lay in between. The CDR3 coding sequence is TGTGCCAGCAGCAGGGGTTTGAGCAATCAGCCCCAGCATTTT. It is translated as CASSRGLSNQPQHF.

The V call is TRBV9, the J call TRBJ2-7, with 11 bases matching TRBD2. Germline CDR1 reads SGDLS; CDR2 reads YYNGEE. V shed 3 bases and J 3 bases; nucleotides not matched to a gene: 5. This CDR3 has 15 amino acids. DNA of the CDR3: TGTGCCAGCAGCGCGATAGCGGGGGGGGGCTACGAGCAGTACTTC. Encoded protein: CASSAIAGGGYEQYF.